This paragraph covers one TCR beta chain sequence. CDR3 length: 17 amino acids. The V segment lost 4 bases and the J segment 3 bases; nucleotides outside the gene matches: 6. CDR1 SGHRS and CDR2 YFSETQ come from the germline V gene. This entry belongs to a study of cytomegalovirus exposure and HLA in healthy donors. The PCR had 60 Vbeta and 13 Jbeta primers. Some clones are missing from TCRdb's copy, which holds only in-frame ones; the method was immunoSEQ multiplex PCR. The table has more than 85,000 clones, around 77% seen once; the top ten hold approximately 8%. The sample taken for sequencing was PBMCs. The rearrangement uses TRBV5-1 and TRBJ2-3, with 15 nucleotides matching TRBD2. The TCR originated in a female donor in good health and CMV-seronegative. CDR3 sequence: CASSLGTSGRTTDTQYF. The CDR3 DNA is TGCGCCAGCAGCCTAGGGACTAGCGGGAGGACAACAGATACGCAGTATTTT.